This T cell receptor (beta chain) is drawn from a study of T-cell memory formation after mild COVID-19. Study-wide context: Each donor largely had its own TCR clusters.

The CDR3 runs 18 residues. The V gene end was trimmed by 7 bases and the J gene end by 6 bases; junction bases not matched to a gene: 22. Germline V gene sequence: CDR1 MNHNS, CDR2 SASEGT. TCRdb reprocessed the 5' RACE reads via MiXCR and lists one record per CDR3 protein. The sample has about 320,000 distinct CDR3 sequences, approximately 15% seen once. Sequencing was performed on PBMCs or a T cell subset sorted from them (not recorded which). The V call is TRBV6-1, the J call TRBJ1-2, with 8 bases identical to TRBD1. The sequence was obtained from a young man who had mild COVID-19 (a few samples of this study predate the infection). Cell type and time point are not known. The CDR3 reads CASTIRGRGRVGWDGYTF. CDR3 bases: TGTGCCAGCACCATAAGGGGCAGGGGGCGCGTCGGTTGGGATGGCTACACCTTC.